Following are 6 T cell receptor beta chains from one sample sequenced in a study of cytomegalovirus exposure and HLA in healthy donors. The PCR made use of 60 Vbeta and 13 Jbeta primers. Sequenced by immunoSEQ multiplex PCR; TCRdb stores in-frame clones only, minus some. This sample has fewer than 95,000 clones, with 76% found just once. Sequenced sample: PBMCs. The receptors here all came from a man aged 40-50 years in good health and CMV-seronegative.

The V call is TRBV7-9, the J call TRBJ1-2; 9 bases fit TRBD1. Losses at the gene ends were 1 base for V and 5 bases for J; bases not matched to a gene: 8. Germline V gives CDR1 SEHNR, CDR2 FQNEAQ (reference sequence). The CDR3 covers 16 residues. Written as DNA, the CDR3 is TGTGCCAGCAGCTTAGTTGGGACAGGGAGTACGTATGGCTACACCTTC. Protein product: CASSLVGTGSTYGYTF.

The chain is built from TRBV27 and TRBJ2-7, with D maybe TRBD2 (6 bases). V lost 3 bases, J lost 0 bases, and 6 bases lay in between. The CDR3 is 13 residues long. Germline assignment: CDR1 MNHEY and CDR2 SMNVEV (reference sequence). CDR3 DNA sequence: TGTGCCAGCAGTTTGGAGGGCTCCTACGAGCAGTACTTC. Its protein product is CASSLEGSYEQYF.

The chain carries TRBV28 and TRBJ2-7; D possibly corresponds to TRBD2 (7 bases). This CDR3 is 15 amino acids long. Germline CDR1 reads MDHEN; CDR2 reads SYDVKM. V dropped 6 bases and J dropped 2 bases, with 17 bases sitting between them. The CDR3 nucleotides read TGTGCCAGCAGCCCCTCGGGGGGCTTGACCTACGAGCAGTACTTC. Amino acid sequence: CASSPSGGLTYEQYF.

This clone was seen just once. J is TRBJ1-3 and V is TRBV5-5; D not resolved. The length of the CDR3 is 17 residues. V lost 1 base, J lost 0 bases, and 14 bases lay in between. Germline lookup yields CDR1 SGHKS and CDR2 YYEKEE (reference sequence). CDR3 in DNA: TGTGCCAGCAGCTTGAGTCTAGGCCGTTCCTCTGGAAACACCATATATTTT. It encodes CASSLSLGRSSGNTIYF.

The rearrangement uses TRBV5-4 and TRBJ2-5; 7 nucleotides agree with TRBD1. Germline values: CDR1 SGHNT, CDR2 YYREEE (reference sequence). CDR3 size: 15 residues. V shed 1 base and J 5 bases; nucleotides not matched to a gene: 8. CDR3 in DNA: TGTGCCAGCAGCTTGCAACAGGGGATGTACGAGACCCAGTACTTC. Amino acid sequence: CASSLQQGMYETQYF.

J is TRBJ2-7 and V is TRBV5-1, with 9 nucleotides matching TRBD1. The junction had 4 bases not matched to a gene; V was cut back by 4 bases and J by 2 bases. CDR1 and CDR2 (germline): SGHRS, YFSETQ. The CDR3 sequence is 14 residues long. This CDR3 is CASSNRDRAYEQYF. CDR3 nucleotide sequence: TGCGCCAGCAGCAACCGGGACAGGGCCTACGAGCAGTACTTC.